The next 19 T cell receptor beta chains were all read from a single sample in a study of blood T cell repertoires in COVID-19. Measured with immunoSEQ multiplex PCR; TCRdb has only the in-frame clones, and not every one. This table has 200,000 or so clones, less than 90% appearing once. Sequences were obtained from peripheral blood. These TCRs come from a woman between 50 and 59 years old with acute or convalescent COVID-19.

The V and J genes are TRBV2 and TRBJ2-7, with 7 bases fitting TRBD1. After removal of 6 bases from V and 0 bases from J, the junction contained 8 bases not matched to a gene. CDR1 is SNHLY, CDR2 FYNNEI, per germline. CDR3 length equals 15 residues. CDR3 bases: TGTGCCAGCAGCGAGGGGACAGCGCTCTCCTACGAGCAGTACTTC. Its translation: CASSEGTALSYEQYF. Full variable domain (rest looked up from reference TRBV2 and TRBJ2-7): EPEVTQTPSHQVTQMGQEVILRCVPISNHLYFYWYRQILGQKVEFLVSFYNNEISEKSEIFDDQFSVERPDGSNFTLKIRSTKLEDSAMYFCASSEGTALSYEQYFGPGTRLTVT.

CDR3 loop: CASSLADREQFF. CDR3 DNA: TGTGCCAGCTCACTCGCCGACAGAGAGCAGTTCTTC. The genes are TRBV18 and TRBJ2-1; possible D gene TRBD1, 5 bases. CDR3 length: 12 amino acids. The V and J ends lost 4 bases and 10 bases respectively, with 11 bases between them. In germline, CDR1 is KGHSH, CDR2 LQKENI.

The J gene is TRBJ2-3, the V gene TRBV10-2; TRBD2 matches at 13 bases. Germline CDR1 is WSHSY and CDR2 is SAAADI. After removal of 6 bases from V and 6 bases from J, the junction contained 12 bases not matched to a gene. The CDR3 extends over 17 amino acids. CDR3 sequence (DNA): TGCGCCAGCAGGCGGACTAGCGGGAGCAGCGCGGATGATACGCAGTATTTT. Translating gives CASRRTSGSSADDTQYF.

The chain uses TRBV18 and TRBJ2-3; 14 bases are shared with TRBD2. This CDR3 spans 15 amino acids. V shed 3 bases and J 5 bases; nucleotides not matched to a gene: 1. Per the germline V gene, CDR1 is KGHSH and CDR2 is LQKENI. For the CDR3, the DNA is TGTGCCAGCTCACCGGGACTAGCGGGGGTAGATACGCAGTATTTT. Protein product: CASSPGLAGVDTQYF.

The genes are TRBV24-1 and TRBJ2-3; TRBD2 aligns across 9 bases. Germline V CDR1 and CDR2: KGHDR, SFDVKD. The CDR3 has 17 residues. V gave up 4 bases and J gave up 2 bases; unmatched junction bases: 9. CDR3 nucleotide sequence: TGTGCCACCAGTGAAGTCGGGCTAGCGGGACTCACAGATACGCAGTATTTT. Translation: CATSEVGLAGLTDTQYF.

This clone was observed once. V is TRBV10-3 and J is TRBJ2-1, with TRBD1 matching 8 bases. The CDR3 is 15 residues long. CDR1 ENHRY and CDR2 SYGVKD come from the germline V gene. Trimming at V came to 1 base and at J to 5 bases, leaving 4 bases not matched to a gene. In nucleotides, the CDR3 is TGTGCCATCAGTGAGTTACAGGGGGTGGACAATGAGCAGTTCTTC. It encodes CAISELQGVDNEQFF.

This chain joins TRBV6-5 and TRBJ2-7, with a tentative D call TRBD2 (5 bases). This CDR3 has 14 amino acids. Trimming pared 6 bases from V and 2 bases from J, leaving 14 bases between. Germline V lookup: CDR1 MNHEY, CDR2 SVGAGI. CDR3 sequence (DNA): TGTGCCAGCAGAACAACGGGATCCACCTACGAGCAGTACTTC. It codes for CASRTTGSTYEQYF.

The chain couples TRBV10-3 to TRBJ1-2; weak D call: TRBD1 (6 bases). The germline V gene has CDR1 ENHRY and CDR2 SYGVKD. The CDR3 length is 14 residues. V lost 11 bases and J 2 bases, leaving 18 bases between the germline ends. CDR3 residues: CASTAGAQNYGYTF. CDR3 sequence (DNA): TGTGCCTCCACCGCGGGGGCGCAGAACTATGGCTACACCTTC.

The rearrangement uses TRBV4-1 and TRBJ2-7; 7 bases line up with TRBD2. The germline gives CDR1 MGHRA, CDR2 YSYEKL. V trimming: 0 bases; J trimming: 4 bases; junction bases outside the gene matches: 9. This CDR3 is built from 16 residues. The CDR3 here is CASSQEAAGLIYEQYF. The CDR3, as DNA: TGCGCCAGCAGCCAAGAGGCTGCGGGACTAATATACGAGCAGTACTTC.

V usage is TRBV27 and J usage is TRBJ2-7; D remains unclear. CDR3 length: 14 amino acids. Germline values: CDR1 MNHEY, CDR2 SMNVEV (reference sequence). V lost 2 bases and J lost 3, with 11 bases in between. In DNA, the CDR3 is TGTGCCAGCAGTTTAAGCCTAGGCCGCTACGAGCAGTACTTC. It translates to CASSLSLGRYEQYF.

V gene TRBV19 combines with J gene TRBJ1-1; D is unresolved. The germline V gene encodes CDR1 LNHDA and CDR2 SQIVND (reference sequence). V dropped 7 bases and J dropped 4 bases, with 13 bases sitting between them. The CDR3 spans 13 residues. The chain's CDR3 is CASTPVVATEAFF. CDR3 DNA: TGTGCCAGTACCCCGGTCGTCGCCACTGAAGCTTTCTTT. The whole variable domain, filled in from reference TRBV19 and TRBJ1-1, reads DGGITQSPKYLFRKEGQNVTLSCEQNLNHDAMYWYRQDPGQGLRLIYYSQIVNDFQKGDIAEGYSVSREKKESFPLTVTSAQKNPTAFYLCASTPVVATEAFFGQGTRLTVV.

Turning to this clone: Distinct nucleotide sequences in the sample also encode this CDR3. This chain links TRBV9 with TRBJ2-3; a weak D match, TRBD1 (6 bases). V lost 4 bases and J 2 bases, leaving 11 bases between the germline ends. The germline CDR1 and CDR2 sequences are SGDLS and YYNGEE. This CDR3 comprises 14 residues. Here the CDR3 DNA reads TGTGCCAGCAGCCCTCAGGGGTCCACAGATACGCAGTATTTT. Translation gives CASSPQGSTDTQYF.

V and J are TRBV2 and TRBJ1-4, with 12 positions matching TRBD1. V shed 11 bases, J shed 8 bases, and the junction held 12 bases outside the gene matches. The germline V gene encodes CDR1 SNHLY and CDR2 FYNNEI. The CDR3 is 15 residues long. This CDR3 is CAAVRDRGPREKLFF. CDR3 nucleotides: TGTGCCGCTGTCCGGGACAGGGGGCCACGGGAAAAACTGTTTTTT.

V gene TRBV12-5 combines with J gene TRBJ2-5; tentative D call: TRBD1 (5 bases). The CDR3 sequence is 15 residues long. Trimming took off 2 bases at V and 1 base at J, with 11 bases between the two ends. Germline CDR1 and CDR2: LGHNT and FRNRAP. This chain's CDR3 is CASGLYRNLQETQYF. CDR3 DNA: TGTGCTAGTGGTTTGTACAGGAATCTCCAAGAGACCCAGTACTTC.

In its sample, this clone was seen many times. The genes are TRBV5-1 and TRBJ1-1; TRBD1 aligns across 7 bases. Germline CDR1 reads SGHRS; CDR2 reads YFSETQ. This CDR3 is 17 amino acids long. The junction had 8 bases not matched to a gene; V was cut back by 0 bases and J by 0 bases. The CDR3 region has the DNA TGCGCCAGCAGCTTGGTTCCCGGGACAGCTCTGAACACTGAAGCTTTCTTT. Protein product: CASSLVPGTALNTEAFF.

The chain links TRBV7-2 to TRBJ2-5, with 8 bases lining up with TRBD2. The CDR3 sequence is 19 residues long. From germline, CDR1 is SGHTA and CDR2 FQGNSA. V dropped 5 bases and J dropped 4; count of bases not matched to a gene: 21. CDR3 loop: CASSPRAGAGLGSGETQYF. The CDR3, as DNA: TGTGCCAGCAGCCCTAGGGCTGGGGCGGGACTAGGGAGCGGAGAGACCCAGTACTTC.

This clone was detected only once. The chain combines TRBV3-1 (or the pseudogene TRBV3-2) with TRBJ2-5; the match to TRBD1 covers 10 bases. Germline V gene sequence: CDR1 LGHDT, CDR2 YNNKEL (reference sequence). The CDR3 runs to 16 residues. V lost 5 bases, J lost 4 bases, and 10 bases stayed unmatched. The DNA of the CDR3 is TGTGCCAGCAGCTTCCGACAGGGGGCCTTTGGAGAGACCCAGTACTTC. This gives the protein CASSFRQGAFGETQYF.

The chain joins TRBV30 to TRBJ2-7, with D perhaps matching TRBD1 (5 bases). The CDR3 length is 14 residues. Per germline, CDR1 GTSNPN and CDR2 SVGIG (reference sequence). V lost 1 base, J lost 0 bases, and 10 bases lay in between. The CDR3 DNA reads TGTGCCTGGAGTGGTGTAGGGGTCTCCTACGAGCAGTACTTC. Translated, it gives CAWSGVGVSYEQYF.

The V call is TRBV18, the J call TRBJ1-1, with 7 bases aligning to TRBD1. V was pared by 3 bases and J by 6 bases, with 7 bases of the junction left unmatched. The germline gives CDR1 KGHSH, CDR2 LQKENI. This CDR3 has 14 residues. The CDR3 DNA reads TGTGCCAGCTCACCCAGACAGGGTGACGCTGAAGCTTTCTTT. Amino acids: CASSPRQGDAEAFF.